Listed below are T cell receptor beta chains from one sample, sequenced in a study of graft-versus-host responses after intestinal transplantation. No antigen is known for these receptors. Generated by immunoSEQ multiplex PCR, the TCRdb table keeps only in-frame clones and is missing some. The sample records about 70,000 clones, roughly 90% being singletons. Material: unstimulated CD8+ T cells sorted from spleen or lymph node cells, obtained before transplant. The receptors shown here come from a human donor who was the organ donor for an intestinal transplant. The CDR3 runs from the conserved cysteine through the conserved F or W. D genes are given only for firm matches. Size is omitted from some rows. Given values are once, few, many or a class for expanded clones.

cdr3_nt cdr3_aa clone_size v_call d_call j_call
TGCGCCAGCAGCAAGGGGTGGGGCCAAGAGACCCAGTACTTC CASSKGWGQETQYF NA TRBV4-1 NA TRBJ2-5
TGTGCCAGCAGTTACCCTAAACAGATGAACACTGAAGCTTTCTTT CASSYPKQMNTEAFF NA TRBV6-5 NA TRBJ1-1
TGTGCCCGTCACAGGGATCATGGCTACACCTTC CARHRDHGYTF NA TRBV5-5 NA TRBJ1-2
TGCGCCAGCAGGAGGGACAGGGGGTCCTCTGGGGCCAACGTCCTGACTTTC CASRRDRGSSGANVLTF NA TRBV4-1 TRBD1 TRBJ2-6
TGTGCTAGTGGTTTCACGACAGCCGCTAGTGAGGATGGCTACACCTTC CASGFTTAASEDGYTF NA TRBV12-5 NA TRBJ1-2
TGTGCCAGCAACCCATCGGGGGGCAACTATGGCTACACCTTC CASNPSGGNYGYTF NA TRBV9 NA TRBJ1-2
TGTGCCAGCAGAATAGTTACGGGGAGCGATTTAGCCAAAAACATTCAGTACTTC CASRIVTGSDLAKNIQYF NA TRBV6-4 NA TRBJ2-4
TGTGCGAGCAGGTATTCCACTGAAGCTTTCTTT CASRYSTEAFF NA TRBV11-2 NA TRBJ1-1
TGTGCCAGCACCGGGCAGCGGGGGGACACCGGGGAGCTGTTTTTT CASTGQRGDTGELFF NA TRBV11-1 TRBD2 TRBJ2-2
TGTGCCAGCCTGGGGGCAGGGGACCTCTATGGCTACACCTTC CASLGAGDLYGYTF NA TRBV6-1 NA TRBJ1-2
TGTGCCAGCGAATACACGGGACAGGGCCCCAATGAGCAGTTCTTC CASEYTGQGPNEQFF few TRBV19 TRBD1 TRBJ2-1
TGTGCCAGCAGTCCCCCAGACCAGCGGGTGAACACTGAAGCTTTCTTT CASSPPDQRVNTEAFF NA TRBV28 NA TRBJ1-1
TGTGCCAGCAGAGACCCAGGGGGAGGTGGGGCCAACGTCCTGACTTTC CASRDPGGGGANVLTF NA TRBV4-2 NA TRBJ2-6
TGTGCCTGGAGAGGGCCGGCTGCTGGGGGCAACTATGGCTACACCTTC CAWRGPAAGGNYGYTF NA TRBV30 NA TRBJ1-2
TGTGCCAGCAGCCCCGGCGGGTGGGGAACCGAAAACATTCAGTACTTC CASSPGGWGTENIQYF NA TRBV4-2 NA TRBJ2-4
TGTGCCAGCAGGACTCAGGGGGCTTGGAATTCACCCCTCCACTTT CASRTQGAWNSPLHF NA TRBV28 TRBD1 TRBJ1-6
TGTGCCAGCAGCCAAAGGGGGGGCCGGAACACTGAAGCTTTCTTT CASSQRGGRNTEAFF NA TRBV5-6 NA TRBJ1-1
TGCGCCAGCAGCCCTCCGGAGACCGGGGAGCTGTTTTTT CASSPPETGELFF NA TRBV4-1 NA TRBJ2-2
TGTGCCAGCAGTGACTCTGAGTTCGGGGAGCTGTTTTTT CASSDSEFGELFF few TRBV6-4 NA TRBJ2-2
TGTGCCAGCAGTCCCCCCTCCTGGGGCGATGAGCAGTTCTTC CASSPPSWGDEQFF NA TRBV28 NA TRBJ2-1
TGTGCCAGCAGTTCTCGGACAGGGGACGAAAAACTGTTTTTT CASSSRTGDEKLFF few TRBV6-6 TRBD1 TRBJ1-4
TGTGCCAGTAGTATAGCCACCTACAATGAGCAGTTCTTC CASSIATYNEQFF NA TRBV19 NA TRBJ2-1
TGTGCCAGCAGCCAAATCGACAGGGATGATCAGCCCCAGCATTTT CASSQIDRDDQPQHF NA TRBV4-2 TRBD1 TRBJ1-5
TGTGCCAGCTCACCGGGGGGGTACTATAATTCACCCCTCCACTTT CASSPGGYYNSPLHF NA TRBV18 NA TRBJ1-6
TGTGCCAGCAGCTTACATCAGGGGAACACTGAAGCTTTCTTT CASSLHQGNTEAFF few TRBV7-4 NA TRBJ1-1
TGTGCCAGCAGCCCGACTAGCGGGCTCCTTCTGGATTTT CASSPTSGLLLDF few TRBV6-6 TRBD2 TRBJ2-3
TGTGGAGCCCCGGACAGGGCCACAGATACGCAGTATTTT CGAPDRATDTQYF NA TRBV2 TRBD1 TRBJ2-3
TGTGCCAGCAGCCCCGGACTCTCCCTTGGGCCAGATACGCAGTATTTT CASSPGLSLGPDTQYF NA TRBV7-8 NA TRBJ2-3
TGTGCCAGCAGCGTCAAACGGGGGGCCGACACCTCTAGCACAGATACGCAGTATTTT CASSVKRGADTSSTDTQYF NA TRBV9 NA TRBJ2-3
TGTGCCAGCAGCGTTCGGGACTACAATGAGCAGTTCTTC CASSVRDYNEQFF NA TRBV9 NA TRBJ2-1